One sample yielded the 24 T cell receptor beta chains listed below, sequenced in a study of beta chain features in type 1 diabetes. Study results and caveats: Moderate but significant shortening of TCRB CDR3s was recorded in all four CD4+ subsets from Type 1 diabetes patients.

The study reverse transcribed the entire isolated RNA, so it sequenced expressed TCRB transcripts. Profiled with immunoSEQ multiplex PCR; TCRdb holds only in-frame clones, not every one. The sample yields roughly 230,000 clones, approximately 11% seen once. Their antigens are not known. Sequenced input: naive CD4+ T cells from blood. Receptors originate from a man aged 30-40 years with type 1 diabetes.

The rearrangement joins TRBV9 to TRBJ1-2; TRBD1 might be the D (6 bases). The CDR3 extends over 16 amino acids. Germline V CDR1 and CDR2: SGDLS, YYNGEE. The V and J ends lost 4 bases and 4 bases respectively, with 20 bases between them. The chain's CDR3 is CASSFQAGGGLYGYTF. CDR3 DNA: TGTGCCAGCAGCTTCCAGGCTGGGGGCGGCCTCTATGGCTACACCTTC.

This chain links TRBV5-4 with TRBJ1-6, with TRBD1 as a possible D gene (5 bases). In germline, CDR1 is SGHNT, CDR2 YYREEE (reference sequence). This CDR3 has 14 amino acids. V shed 1 base and J shed 8 bases, with 10 bases lying between them. The CDR3 DNA reads TGTGCCAGCAGCTTGCAGGGCGTGGATTCACCCCTCCACTTT. It encodes CASSLQGVDSPLHF.

Only a few counts were recorded for this clone. The chain joins TRBV4-2 to TRBJ1-2; D ambiguous. Trimming stripped 5 bases from V and 4 bases from J, with 14 bases between. The CDR3 has 14 residues. Germline V gives CDR1 LGHNA, CDR2 YNFKEQ. The CDR3, as DNA: TGTGCCAGCAGCAATAATCCTACTCTCTATGGCTACACCTTC. Its translation is CASSNNPTLYGYTF.

Only a few counts were recorded for this clone. The identical CDR3 is also encoded by other nucleotide sequences in the sample. The gene calls are TRBV7-2 and TRBJ1-1, with D possibly being TRBD1 (5 bases). V lost 4 bases and J 1 base, leaving 7 bases between the germline ends. Germline CDR1 and CDR2: SGHTA and FQGNSA. The CDR3 is made up of 13 amino acids. CDR3 bases: TGTGCCAGCAGCTCCGACAGGAACACTGAAGCTTTCTTT. It encodes CASSSDRNTEAFF.

This clone was observed a few times. The rearrangement uses TRBV30 and TRBJ2-2, with D maybe TRBD2 (6 bases). Per germline, CDR1 GTSNPN and CDR2 SVGIG (reference sequence). Deletions cut 6 bases from V and 6 bases from J, with 17 bases between. The CDR3 runs to 14 residues. The CDR3 here is CACPGTLLSGELFF. Here the CDR3 DNA reads TGTGCCTGTCCCGGGACTTTACTGTCCGGGGAGCTGTTTTTT.

V usage is TRBV28 and J usage is TRBJ2-7; 9 nucleotides line up with TRBD1. There are 13 residues in the CDR3. The V gene's germline CDR1 is MDHEN and CDR2 SYDVKM. Unmatched junction bases numbered 6, after V lost 6 bases and J lost 6 bases. CDR3 sequence: CASRGGQGREQYF. Here the CDR3 DNA reads TGTGCCAGCAGGGGGGGACAGGGTCGCGAGCAGTACTTC. Supplemented by reference TRBV28 and TRBJ2-7, the full variable domain reads DVKVTQSSRYLVKRTGEKVFLECVQDMDHENMFWYRQDPGLGLRLIYFSYDVKMKEKGDIPEGYSVSREKKERFSLILESASTNQTSMYLCASRGGQGREQYFGPGTRLTVT.

V is TRBV6-5 and J is TRBJ1-1; D uncertain. The germline V gene has CDR1 MNHEY and CDR2 SVGAGI. The V gene lost 6 bases and the J gene lost 5 bases, with 16 bases spanning the gap. The CDR3 is 14 amino acids. CDR3 sequence reads: CASSIRGGRTEAFF. CDR3 DNA sequence: TGTGCCAGCAGCATTCGGGGAGGTAGGACTGAAGCTTTCTTT.

This clone was seen only a few times. V gene TRBV28 combines with J gene TRBJ1-5; 7 positions agree with TRBD1. This CDR3 is built from 16 residues. Trimming took 4 bases from V and 2 from J; bases not matched to a gene: 8. Germline-derived CDR1 and CDR2 are MDHEN and SYDVKM. The CDR3 DNA reads as TGTGCCAGCAGTTCCGCAGGGGGTTTTGGCAATCAGCCCCAGCATTTT. Translation: CASSSAGGFGNQPQHF.

This clone was detected only a few times. The gene calls are TRBV9 and TRBJ2-3; 7 bases are shared with TRBD2. The CDR3 has 16 amino acids. J was trimmed by 2 bases and V by 2 bases; bases with no gene match: 8. Germline CDR1 is SGDLS and CDR2 is YYNGEE. The DNA for the CDR3 is TGTGCCAGCAGCGTCTTGGGCGGGGGTTTCACAGATACGCAGTATTTT. Its translation is CASSVLGGGFTDTQYF.

This clone was found a few times. This sequence joins TRBV7-9 and TRBJ2-7; TRBD1 might be the D (7 bases). CDR1 is SEHNR and CDR2 is FQNEAQ in the germline V gene (reference sequence). The CDR3 covers 14 residues. V dropped 1 base and J dropped 6 bases, with 13 bases sitting between them. CDR3 sequence reads: CASSLGGQGGEQYF. The DNA of the CDR3 is TGTGCCAGCAGCTTAGGCGGGCAGGGGGGCGAGCAGTACTTC.

V and J are TRBV30 and TRBJ2-1; D gene unclear. Germline assignment: CDR1 GTSNPN and CDR2 SVGIG (reference sequence). There are 11 residues in the CDR3. Trimming pared 0 bases from V and 8 bases from J, leaving 5 bases between. The CDR3 loop reads CAWSVGHEQFF. Here the CDR3 DNA reads TGTGCCTGGAGTGTTGGGCATGAGCAGTTCTTC.

As DNA, the CDR3 is TGTGCCAGCAGTTCCCCCAGGCTAGCGGGTAGCACAGATACGCAGTATTTT. Protein sequence: CASSSPRLAGSTDTQYF. The chain is built from TRBV28 and TRBJ2-3; 8 nucleotides align to TRBD2. From germline, CDR1 is MDHEN and CDR2 SYDVKM. V lost 4 bases to trimming and J lost 0 bases; unmatched junction nucleotides: 9. The CDR3 sequence is 17 residues long. The variable domain in full, with the rest retrieved from reference TRBV28 and TRBJ2-3, is DVKVTQSSRYLVKRTGEKVFLECVQDMDHENMFWYRQDPGLGLRLIYFSYDVKMKEKGDIPEGYSVSREKKERFSLILESASTNQTSMYLCASSSPRLAGSTDTQYFGPGTRLTVL.

This clone turned up a few times. The chain employs TRBV30 and TRBJ1-5; D is perhaps TRBD1 (5 bases). The CDR3 length is 13 residues. Trimming cost V 0 bases and J 6 bases, with 9 bases left between them. Germline loops: CDR1 GTSNPN, CDR2 SVGIG (reference sequence). The CDR3 DNA sequence: TGTGCCTGGAGTGTACAGGATTCTCAGCCCCAGCATTTT. Protein product: CAWSVQDSQPQHF.

This clone was picked up a small number of times. This chain joins TRBV5-1 and TRBJ2-4, with 13 bases fitting TRBD2. The CDR3 contains 15 residues. Germline V gene sequence: CDR1 SGHRS, CDR2 YFSETQ. J gave up 8 bases and V 0 bases, and 2 bases lay outside the gene matches. The chain's CDR3 is CASSLEGLAGDIQYF. The CDR3, as DNA: TGCGCCAGCAGCTTGGAAGGACTAGCGGGAGACATTCAGTACTTC.

This clone has only a few counts. The rearrangement links TRBV6-4 to TRBJ2-7; TRBD1 is a possible D gene (5 bases). V lost 0 bases and J lost 4, with 13 bases in between. The CDR3 loop spans 15 amino acids. The germline CDR1 and CDR2 sequences are MRHNA and SNTAGT. As DNA, the CDR3 is TGTGCCAGCAGTGACTCGAATGGAAAGGGGTACGAGCAGTACTTC. Protein: CASSDSNGKGYEQYF.

This chain connects TRBV25-1 to TRBJ2-5; D is unclear. The CDR3 length is 11 residues. Germline-derived CDR1 and CDR2 are MGHDK and SYGVNS. Trimming took off 8 bases at V and 5 bases at J, with 9 bases between the two ends. The CDR3 nucleotides are TGTGCCAGCGGGCTTGGGGAGACCCAGTACTTC. The encoded protein is CASGLGETQYF. The full variable domain, its missing parts supplied by reference TRBV25-1 and TRBJ2-5, is EADIYQTPRYLVIGTGKKITLECSQTMGHDKMYWYQQDPGMELHLIHYSYGVNSTEKGDLSSESTVSRIRTEHFPLTLESARPSHTSQYLCASGLGETQYFGPGTRLLVL.

This clone has a handful of counts. The gene calls are TRBV5-1 and TRBJ2-1, with 13 nucleotides matching TRBD2. Germline values: CDR1 SGHRS, CDR2 YFSETQ. The CDR3 covers 15 residues. V lost 4 bases, J lost 15 bases, and 13 bases stayed unmatched. The CDR3 bases are TGCGCCAGCAGCCCCACTAGCGGGGGGGCCTATGGTTTGTTCTTC. Translated, it gives CASSPTSGGAYGLFF.

This chain connects TRBV5-1 to TRBJ2-7; 7 nucleotides line up with TRBD1. CDR3 size: 12 residues. Germline V gene sequence: CDR1 SGHRS, CDR2 YFSETQ. V was pared by 3 bases and J by 6 bases, with 3 bases of the junction left unmatched. CDR3 nucleotides: TGCGCCAGCAGCTGGGCAGGGGGCGAGCAGTACTTC. Translation: CASSWAGGEQYF.

This clone was detected only a few times. The chain recombines TRBV5-1 with TRBJ1-6; the D gene is possibly TRBD1 (5 bases). Looked up from germline, CDR1 is SGHRS and CDR2 is YFSETQ. V gave up 2 bases and J gave up 7 bases, with 13 bases separating them. CDR3 length: 15 residues. CDR3 sequence: CASSFQGVGNSPLHF. CDR3 nucleotides: TGCGCCAGCAGCTTCCAAGGGGTTGGGAATTCACCCCTCCACTTT.

The J gene is TRBJ1-5, the V gene TRBV14; 9 nucleotides align to TRBD1. The CDR3 loop spans 15 amino acids. V lost 4 bases to trimming and J lost 3 bases; unmatched junction nucleotides: 4. Germline V lookup: CDR1 SGHDN, CDR2 FVKESK. The CDR3 nucleotides are TGTGCCAGCAGCCTCCGGGACAGGGACAATCAGCCCCAGCATTTT. Protein: CASSLRDRDNQPQHF.

CDR3 region: CASSSWASGGAREQYF. The CDR3 nucleotides read TGTGCCAGCAGTTCCTGGGCTAGCGGGGGGGCTCGAGAGCAGTACTTC. The chain joins TRBV28 to TRBJ2-7; TRBD2 matches at 12 bases. The CDR3 is made up of 16 amino acids. The junction had 11 bases not matched to a gene; V was cut back by 4 bases and J by 7 bases. Looked up from germline, CDR1 is MDHEN and CDR2 is SYDVKM. The entire variable domain, with the rest obtained from reference TRBV28 and TRBJ2-7, is as follows: DVKVTQSSRYLVKRTGEKVFLECVQDMDHENMFWYRQDPGLGLRLIYFSYDVKMKEKGDIPEGYSVSREKKERFSLILESASTNQTSMYLCASSSWASGGAREQYFGPGTRLTVT.

The chain employs TRBV4-3 and TRBJ1-1, with D unresolved. There are 16 residues in the CDR3. CDR1 is LGHNA, CDR2 YSLEER, per germline. Trimming took off 0 bases at V and 1 base at J, with 12 bases between the two ends. In DNA form, the CDR3 reads TGCGCCAGCAGCCAAGATCGGAGGCTAGAGAACACTGAAGCTTTCTTT. Its translation is CASSQDRRLENTEAFF.

This chain uses TRBV4-2 with TRBJ1-2, with 9 bases lining up with TRBD1. The CDR3 is 13 amino acids. V dropped 4 bases and J dropped 8; count of bases not matched to a gene: 5. Germline CDR1 LGHNA, CDR2 YNFKEQ. In DNA, the CDR3 is TGTGCCAGCAGCCCTGGGACAGGGATAGGCTACACCTTC. Protein sequence: CASSPGTGIGYTF.

Only a few counts were recorded for this clone. V is TRBV14 and J is TRBJ2-5; D perhaps matches TRBD2 (6 bases). The V and J ends lost 0 bases and 5 bases respectively, with 13 bases between them. This CDR3 comprises 15 residues. CDR1 and CDR2 (germline): SGHDN, FVKESK. The CDR3 nucleotides are TGTGCCAGCAGCCAAGATGCGGGGCGGTGGGAGACCCAGTACTTC. The encoded protein is CASSQDAGRWETQYF.